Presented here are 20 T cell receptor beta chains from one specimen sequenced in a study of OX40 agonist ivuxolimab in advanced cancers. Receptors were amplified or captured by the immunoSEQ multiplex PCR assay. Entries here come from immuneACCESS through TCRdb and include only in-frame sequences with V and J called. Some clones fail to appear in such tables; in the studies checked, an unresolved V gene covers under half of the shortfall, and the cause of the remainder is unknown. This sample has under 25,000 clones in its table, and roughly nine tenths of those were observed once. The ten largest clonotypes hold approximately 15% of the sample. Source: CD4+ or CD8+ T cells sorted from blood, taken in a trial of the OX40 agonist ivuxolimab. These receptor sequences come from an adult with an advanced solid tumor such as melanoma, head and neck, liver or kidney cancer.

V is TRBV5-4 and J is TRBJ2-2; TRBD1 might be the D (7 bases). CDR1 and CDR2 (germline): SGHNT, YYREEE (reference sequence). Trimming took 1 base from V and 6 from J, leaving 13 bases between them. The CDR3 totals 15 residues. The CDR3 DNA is TGTGCCAGCAGCTTGCGGCAGGGGGAGGCCGGGGAGCTGTTTTTT. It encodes CASSLRQGEAGELFF. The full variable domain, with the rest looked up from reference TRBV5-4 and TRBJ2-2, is ETGVTQSPTHLIKTRGQQVTLRCSSQSGHNTVSWYQQALGQGPQFIFQYYREEENGRGNFPPRFSGLQFPNYSSELNVNALELDDSALYLCASSLRQGEAGELFFGEGSRLTVL.

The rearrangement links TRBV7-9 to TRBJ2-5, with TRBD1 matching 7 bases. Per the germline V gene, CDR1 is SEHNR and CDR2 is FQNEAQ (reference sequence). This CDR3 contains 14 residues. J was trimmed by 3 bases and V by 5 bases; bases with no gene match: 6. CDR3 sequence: CASSLTGAKETQYF. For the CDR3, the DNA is TGTGCCAGCAGCCTAACAGGGGCGAAAGAGACCCAGTACTTC.

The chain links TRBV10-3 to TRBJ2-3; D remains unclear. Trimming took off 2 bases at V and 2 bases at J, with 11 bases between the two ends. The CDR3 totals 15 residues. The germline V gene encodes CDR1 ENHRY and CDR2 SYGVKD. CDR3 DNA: TGTGCCATCAGTGAGCGGAGCCCTGACACAGATACGCAGTATTTT. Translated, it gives CAISERSPDTDTQYF.

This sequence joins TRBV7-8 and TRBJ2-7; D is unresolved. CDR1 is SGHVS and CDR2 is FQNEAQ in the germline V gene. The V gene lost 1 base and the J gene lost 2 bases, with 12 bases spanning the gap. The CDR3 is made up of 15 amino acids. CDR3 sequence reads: CASSLVSKGTYEQYF. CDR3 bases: TGTGCCAGCAGCTTAGTCTCAAAGGGTACCTACGAGCAGTACTTC.

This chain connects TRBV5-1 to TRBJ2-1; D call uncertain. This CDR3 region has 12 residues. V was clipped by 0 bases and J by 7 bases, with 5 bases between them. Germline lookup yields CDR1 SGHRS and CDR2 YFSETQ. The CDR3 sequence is CASSLEGNEQFF. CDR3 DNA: TGCGCCAGCAGCTTGGAAGGGAATGAGCAGTTCTTC.

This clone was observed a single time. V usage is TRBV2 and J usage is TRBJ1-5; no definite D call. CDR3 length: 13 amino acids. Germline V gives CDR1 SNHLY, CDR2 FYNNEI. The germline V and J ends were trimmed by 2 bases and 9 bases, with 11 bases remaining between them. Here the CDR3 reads CASSEFVGAPQHF. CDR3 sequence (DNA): TGTGCCAGCAGTGAATTCGTTGGTGCGCCCCAGCATTTT.

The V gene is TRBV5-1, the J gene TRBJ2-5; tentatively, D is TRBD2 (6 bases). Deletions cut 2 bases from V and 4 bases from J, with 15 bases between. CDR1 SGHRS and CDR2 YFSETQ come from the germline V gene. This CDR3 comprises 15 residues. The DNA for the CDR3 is TGCGCCAGCAGCTTTAGTGGTCAGGGAGGAGAGACCCAGTACTTC. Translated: CASSFSGQGGETQYF.

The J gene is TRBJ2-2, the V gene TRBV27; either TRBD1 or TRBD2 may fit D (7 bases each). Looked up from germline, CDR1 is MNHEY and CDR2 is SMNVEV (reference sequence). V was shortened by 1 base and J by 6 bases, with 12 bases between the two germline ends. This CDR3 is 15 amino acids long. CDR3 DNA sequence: TGTGCCAGCAGTTTATTTCAGGGGGGGGCCGGGGAGCTGTTTTTT. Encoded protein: CASSLFQGGAGELFF.

CDR3 residues: CASSENREYLEAFF. The CDR3 DNA sequence: TGTGCCAGCAGTGAAAACCGGGAGTACCTTGAAGCTTTCTTT. The chain uses TRBV2 and TRBJ1-1; D gene unclear. CDR3 size: 14 residues. CDR1 SNHLY and CDR2 FYNNEI come from the germline V gene. V shed 2 bases and J shed 7 bases, with 14 bases lying between them.

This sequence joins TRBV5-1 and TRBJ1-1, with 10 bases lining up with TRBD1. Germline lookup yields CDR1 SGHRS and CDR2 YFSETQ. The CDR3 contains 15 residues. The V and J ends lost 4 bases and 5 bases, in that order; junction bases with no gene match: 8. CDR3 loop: CASSQRQGASTEAFF. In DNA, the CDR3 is TGCGCCAGCAGCCAACGACAGGGGGCATCGACTGAAGCTTTCTTT.

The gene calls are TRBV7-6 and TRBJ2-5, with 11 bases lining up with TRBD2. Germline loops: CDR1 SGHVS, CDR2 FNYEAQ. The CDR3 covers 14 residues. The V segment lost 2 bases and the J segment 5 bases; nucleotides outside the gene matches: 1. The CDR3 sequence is CASSLSSGGETQYF. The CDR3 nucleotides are TGTGCCAGCAGCTTATCTAGCGGGGGGGAGACCCAGTACTTC.

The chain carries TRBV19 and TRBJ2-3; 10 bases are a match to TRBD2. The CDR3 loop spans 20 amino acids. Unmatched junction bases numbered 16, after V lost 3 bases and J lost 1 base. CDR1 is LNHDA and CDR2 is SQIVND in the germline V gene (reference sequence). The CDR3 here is CASSIQLAGGNPTRTDTQYF. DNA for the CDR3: TGTGCCAGTAGTATTCAGTTAGCGGGAGGTAATCCAACACGCACAGATACGCAGTATTTT.

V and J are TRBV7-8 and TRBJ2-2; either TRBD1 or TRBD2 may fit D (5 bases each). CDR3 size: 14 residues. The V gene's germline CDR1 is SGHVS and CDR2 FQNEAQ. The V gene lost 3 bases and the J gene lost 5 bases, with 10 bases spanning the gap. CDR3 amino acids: CASSFGTVTGELFF. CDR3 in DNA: TGTGCCAGCAGCTTCGGGACGGTGACCGGGGAGCTGTTTTTT.

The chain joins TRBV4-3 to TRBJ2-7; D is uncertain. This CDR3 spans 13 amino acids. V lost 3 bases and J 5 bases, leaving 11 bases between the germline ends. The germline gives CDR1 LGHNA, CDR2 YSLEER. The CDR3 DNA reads TGCGCCAGCAGCCATTTGGGCGGCGACGAGCAGTACTTC. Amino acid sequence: CASSHLGGDEQYF.

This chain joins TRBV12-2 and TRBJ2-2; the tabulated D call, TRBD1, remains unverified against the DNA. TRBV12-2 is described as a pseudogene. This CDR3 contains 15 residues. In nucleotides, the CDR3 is TGTGCAAGTCGCTTACATCAAGGGGTTGCCGGGGAGCTGTTTTTT. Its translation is CASRLHQGVAGELFF.

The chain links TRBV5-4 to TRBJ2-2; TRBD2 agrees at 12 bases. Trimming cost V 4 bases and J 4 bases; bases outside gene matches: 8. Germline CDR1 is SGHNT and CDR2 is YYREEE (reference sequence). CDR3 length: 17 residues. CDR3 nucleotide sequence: TGTGCCAGCAGCACTGAACTAGCGGGGGGTCTCACCGGGGAGCTGTTTTTT. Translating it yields CASSTELAGGLTGELFF.

The CDR3 nucleotides read TGTGCCAGTAGTATCGGGGGGGCCCCACGAGAGACCCAGTACTTC. This translates into CASSIGGAPRETQYF. This chain connects TRBV19 to TRBJ2-5, with 8 bases lining up with TRBD2. Germline CDR1 is LNHDA and CDR2 is SQIVND (reference sequence). After removal of 3 bases from V and 4 bases from J, the junction contained 7 bases not matched to a gene. CDR3 length: 15 amino acids.

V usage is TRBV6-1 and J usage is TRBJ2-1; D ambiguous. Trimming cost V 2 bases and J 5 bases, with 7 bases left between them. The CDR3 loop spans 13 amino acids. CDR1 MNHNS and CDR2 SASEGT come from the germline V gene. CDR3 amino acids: CASSEWRNNEQFF. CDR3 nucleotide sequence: TGTGCCAGCAGTGAATGGCGGAACAATGAGCAGTTCTTC.

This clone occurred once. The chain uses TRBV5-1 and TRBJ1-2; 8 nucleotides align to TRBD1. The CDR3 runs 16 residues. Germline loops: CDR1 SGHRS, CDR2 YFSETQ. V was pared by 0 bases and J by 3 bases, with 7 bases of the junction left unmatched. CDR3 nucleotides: TGCGCCAGCAGCTTGGATGGCAGGGGGCGCGACTATGGCTACACCTTC. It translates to CASSLDGRGRDYGYTF.

The CDR3 here is CASSVGGQQETQYF. CDR3 nucleotides: TGTGCCAGCAGCGTAGGGGGACAACAAGAGACCCAGTACTTC. The chain has TRBV9 and TRBJ2-5, with D maybe TRBD1 (6 bases). Trimming left V 0 bases short and J 2 bases short, with 8 bases between. Germline V gene sequence: CDR1 SGDLS, CDR2 YYNGEE. The length of the CDR3 is 14 residues.